This T cell receptor (beta chain) was recovered during a study of post-analysis software for immune sequencing data. General observations from the study: Patients used about five TRBV segments, including TRBV5-6, TRBV5-1 and TRBV20-1, more often than controls. Patients with multiple sclerosis recorded significantly lower normalized Chao1 diversity than controls, the study found. Same-batch preparations were strongly co-clustered by F measure.

V was pared by 4 bases and J by 0 bases, with 4 bases of the junction left unmatched. The CDR3 loop spans 15 amino acids. CDR1 and CDR2 from the germline V gene are ENHRY and SYGVKD. The TCR beta cDNA libraries contained unique molecular identifiers. Once roughly 0.85 to 11 million T cells were used, roughly 500,000 cDNA molecules resulted. TCRdb reprocessed the PCR reads with MiXCR, giving one entry per CDR3 protein. The repertoire holds fewer than 850,000 distinct CDR3 sequences, 25% to 30% seen once, with approximately 0.55% in the top ten. This clonotype was picked up a small number of times. No antigen is known for it.

This clonotype was obtained from a girl aged 5-17 years with multiple sclerosis. The chain recombines TRBV10-3 with TRBJ2-7, with TRBD1 matching 9 bases. Material: blood. The CDR3 protein is CAISGDRASSYEQYF. The CDR3 DNA reads as TGTGCCATCAGTGGGGACAGGGCTAGCTCCTACGAGCAGTACTTC.